Each of the 25 T cell receptor beta chains below was sequenced from the same sample in a study of T cell changes during pregnancy in multiple sclerosis. TCRdb's copy holds only in-frame clones and misses some; the assay was immunoSEQ multiplex PCR. The data hold around 62,000 clones, with about nine tenths observed a single time. The sequencing here drew on CD4+ T cells from peripheral blood mononuclear cells, taken in the first trimester of pregnancy. The receptors come from a female donor with multiple sclerosis, enrolled in a pregnancy study.

The CDR3 is CASSVGPLPSSTDTQYF. The CDR3 DNA sequence: TGTGCCAGCAGCGTAGGTCCCCTACCGAGTAGCACAGATACGCAGTATTTT. V and J are TRBV9 and TRBJ2-3; D gene unclear. The germline V and J ends were trimmed by 0 bases and 0 bases, with 14 bases remaining between them. In germline, CDR1 is SGDLS, CDR2 YYNGEE. The CDR3 runs to 17 residues.

The V call is TRBV11-2, the J call TRBJ2-3, with TRBD2 matching 9 bases. V lost 4 bases, J lost 2 bases, and 7 bases stayed unmatched. This CDR3 is 16 amino acids long. The germline V gene encodes CDR1 SGHAT and CDR2 FQNNGV. The CDR3 here is CASSSLAGDLTDTQYF. In DNA, the CDR3 is TGTGCCAGCAGCTCCTTAGCGGGGGACCTCACAGATACGCAGTATTTT. The variable domain in full, with the rest retrieved from reference TRBV11-2 and TRBJ2-3, is EAGVAQSPRYKIIEKRQSVAFWCNPISGHATLYWYQQILGQGPKLLIQFQNNGVVDDSQLPKDRFSAERLKGVDSTLKIQPAKLEDSAVYLCASSSLAGDLTDTQYFGPGTRLTVL.

CDR3 in DNA: TGCGCCAGCAGTCCCTCCGGGATTGGTTCCAATGGCTACACCTTC. This translates into CASSPSGIGSNGYTF. This chain connects TRBV10-2 to TRBJ1-2; D not resolved. The CDR3 totals 15 residues. V was pared by 5 bases and J by 6 bases, with 19 bases between. Germline V lookup: CDR1 WSHSY, CDR2 SAAADI.

The chain is built from TRBV6-6 and TRBJ2-5; perhaps TRBD1 as D (5 bases). Trimming left V 1 base short and J 5 bases short, with 14 bases between. There are 15 residues in the CDR3. Looked up from germline, CDR1 is MNHNY and CDR2 is SVGAGI (reference sequence). DNA of the CDR3: TGTGCCAGCAGTTACTTGGCAGGGAATGTGGAGACCCAGTACTTC. It specifies CASSYLAGNVETQYF.

The chain uses TRBV7-9 and TRBJ1-5; D is undetermined. The CDR3 sequence is 14 residues long. Germline V gene lookup returns CDR1 SEHNR and CDR2 FQNEAQ (reference sequence). V lost 1 base, J lost 7 bases, and 11 bases lay in between. CDR3 bases: TGTGCCAGCAGCTTAGGGAATGCGGGGCAGCCCCAGCATTTT. This gives the protein CASSLGNAGQPQHF.

This chain joins TRBV4-1 and TRBJ1-2; perhaps TRBD1 as D (5 bases). This CDR3 is 16 amino acids long. Trimming took 4 bases from V and 4 from J, leaving 19 bases between them. Germline CDR1 reads MGHRA; CDR2 reads YSYEKL. CDR3 bases: TGCGCCAGCAGCCCAGACGGGACTTCAATGGGCTATGGCTACACCTTC. Translation: CASSPDGTSMGYGYTF.

This rearrangement joins TRBV5-4 to TRBJ2-1; 10 positions agree with TRBD2. The germline CDR1 and CDR2 sequences are SGHNT and YYREEE (reference sequence). Unmatched junction bases numbered 8, after V lost 4 bases and J lost 1 base. The CDR3 length is 17 residues. In DNA, the CDR3 is TGTGCCAGCAGCCTACCCTCAGCGGGGGGGTCCTACAATGAGCAGTTCTTC. As protein: CASSLPSAGGSYNEQFF.

This sequence joins TRBV7-2 and TRBJ1-2, with unresolved D. CDR3 length: 14 amino acids. V was trimmed by 4 bases and J by 4 bases, leaving 13 bases between them. The germline CDR1 and CDR2 sequences are SGHTA and FQGNSA. CDR3 sequence reads: CASSSVWTSYGYTF. The CDR3 DNA reads as TGTGCCAGCAGCTCCGTGTGGACTAGCTATGGCTACACCTTC.

The chain joins TRBV30 to TRBJ2-7, with 14 bases identical to TRBD2. J was trimmed by 3 bases and V by 3 bases; bases with no gene match: 13. The CDR3 length is 18 residues. Per the germline V gene, CDR1 is GTSNPN and CDR2 is SVGIG (reference sequence). CDR3: CAWRNGLAGGPPYYEQYF. The CDR3 DNA follows: TGTGCCTGGAGAAACGGACTAGCGGGGGGCCCTCCGTACTACGAGCAGTACTTC.

The chain links TRBV21-1 to TRBJ2-7; the table gives TRBD1 as D, unverified against the DNA. TRBV21-1 represents a pseudogene. CDR3 length: 18 residues. Written as DNA, the CDR3 is TGTGCCAGCAGCAAATTTCCGGCGACAGGGGCCGTGCGAGAGGAGCAGTACTTC. As protein: CASSKFPATGAVREEQYF.

This rearrangement joins TRBV5-4 to TRBJ1-6, with a possible D match to TRBD1 (6 bases). From germline, CDR1 is SGHNT and CDR2 YYREEE (reference sequence). This CDR3 comprises 14 residues. V gave up 2 bases and J gave up 8 bases, with 11 bases separating them. DNA for the CDR3: TGTGCCAGCAGCTTACAGGGTGCGGATTCACCCCTCCACTTT. As protein: CASSLQGADSPLHF.

The chain couples TRBV7-2 to TRBJ1-2; 12 bases line up with TRBD1. The CDR3 extends over 17 amino acids. Germline V lookup: CDR1 SGHTA, CDR2 FQGNSA. V gave up 1 base and J gave up 7 bases; unmatched junction bases: 10. DNA of the CDR3: TGTGCCAGCAGCTTAGATCCTAGGGACAGGGGGCAGAGTGGCTACACCTTC. Residues: CASSLDPRDRGQSGYTF.

CDR3 in amino acids: CASSLELAGEETQYF. The DNA of the CDR3 is TGTGCCAGCAGCTTGGAACTAGCGGGTGAAGAGACCCAGTACTTC. The rearrangement joins TRBV5-8 to TRBJ2-5; 9 bases agree with TRBD2. Germline CDR1 and CDR2: SGHTS and YDEGEE. The CDR3 has 15 amino acids. V shed 0 bases and J 3 bases; nucleotides not matched to a gene: 3.

The chain has TRBV5-5 and TRBJ1-6; no clear D gene. V shed 0 bases and J shed 4 bases, with 5 bases lying between them. Germline values: CDR1 SGHKS, CDR2 YYEKEE (reference sequence). CDR3 size: 14 residues. The CDR3 bases are TGTGCCAGCAGCTTGGCCCTATATAATTCACCCCTCCACTTT. Translation gives CASSLALYNSPLHF.

This chain connects TRBV7-2 to TRBJ2-3, with 11 positions matching TRBD2. Germline loops: CDR1 SGHTA, CDR2 FQGNSA. The CDR3 spans 15 residues. V was pared by 4 bases and J by 3 bases, with 3 bases of the junction left unmatched. CDR3 amino acids: CASSYLAGGTDTQYF. The CDR3 DNA sequence: TGTGCCAGCAGCTACCTAGCGGGGGGAACAGATACGCAGTATTTT.

The chain employs TRBV6-5 and TRBJ2-1; TRBD1 is a possible D gene (5 bases). Germline V CDR1 and CDR2: MNHEY, SVGAGI. The CDR3 covers 13 residues. The V and J ends lost 4 bases and 7 bases respectively, with 11 bases between them. CDR3 DNA sequence: TGTGCCAGCAGTTCTCTCAGGGTTAATGAGCAGTTCTTC. Its protein is CASSSLRVNEQFF.

The genes are TRBV19 and TRBJ2-3; TRBD2 matches at 8 bases. The V and J ends lost 7 bases and 2 bases, in that order; junction bases with no gene match: 8. Germline V gives CDR1 LNHDA, CDR2 SQIVND (reference sequence). CDR3 length: 15 amino acids. The CDR3 loop is CASTAAGVVTDTQYF. The CDR3, as DNA: TGTGCCAGTACCGCAGCGGGGGTAGTCACAGATACGCAGTATTTT.

The V call is TRBV6-1, the J call TRBJ1-1; D perhaps matches TRBD1 (5 bases). This CDR3 is 15 amino acids long. V gave up 3 bases and J gave up 4 bases, with 15 bases separating them. Germline V CDR1 and CDR2: MNHNS, SASEGT. CDR3 sequence: CASSDSAGIRTEAFF. Written as DNA, the CDR3 is TGTGCCAGCAGTGATTCGGCAGGGATTCGCACTGAAGCTTTCTTT.

J is TRBJ2-2 and V is TRBV7-7, with a tentative D call TRBD2 (6 bases). Germline V gene sequence: CDR1 SSHAT, CDR2 FNYEAQ (reference sequence). CDR3 size: 14 residues. In DNA, the CDR3 is TGTGCTAGCGGCCTTCAGGAGAACACCGGGGAGCTGTTTTTT. Residues: CASGLQENTGELFF.

V is TRBV7-6 and J is TRBJ1-5; TRBD1 might be the D (5 bases). The germline V gene has CDR1 SGHVS and CDR2 FNYEAQ. The germline V and J ends were trimmed by 4 bases and 6 bases, with 10 bases remaining between them. This CDR3 is built from 13 residues. The CDR3 DNA sequence: TGTGCCAGCAGCTCCGGGGGTGGTCAGCCCCAGCATTTT. Translated: CASSSGGGQPQHF.

This rearrangement joins TRBV2 to TRBJ1-2, with 8 bases lining up with TRBD1. V lost 5 bases and J lost 4; bases outside the gene matches: 3. The CDR3 totals 13 residues. Germline assignment: CDR1 SNHLY and CDR2 FYNNEI. DNA of the CDR3: TGTGCCAGCAGTACAGGACAGGGCTATGGCTACACCTTC. Its protein product is CASSTGQGYGYTF.

The rearrangement uses TRBV14 and TRBJ1-1, with a weak D call TRBD1 (5 bases). Per germline, CDR1 SGHDN and CDR2 FVKESK. The CDR3 extends over 16 amino acids. V was clipped by 0 bases and J by 5 bases, with 16 bases between them. CDR3 sequence: CASSQDRRFGGTEAFF. The CDR3 region has the DNA TGTGCCAGCAGCCAAGATCGGCGATTTGGGGGGACTGAAGCTTTCTTT.

V gene TRBV9 combines with J gene TRBJ2-2, with D maybe TRBD2 (6 bases). Germline V lookup: CDR1 SGDLS, CDR2 YYNGEE. This CDR3 has 14 residues. V gave up 3 bases and J gave up 0 bases, with 6 bases separating them. CDR3 region: CASSGGANTGELFF. CDR3 nucleotide sequence: TGTGCCAGCAGCGGGGGGGCGAACACCGGGGAGCTGTTTTTT.

The V call is TRBV6-1, the J call TRBJ1-5, with 7 bases identical to TRBD1. Germline V gene data show CDR1 as MNHNS and CDR2 as SASEGT. With 1 base clipped from V and 6 bases from J, the junction kept 3 bases outside the gene matches. The CDR3 contains 14 residues. As DNA, the CDR3 is TGTGCCAGCAGTGAAGGAGGGGGCGGTCAGCCCCAGCATTTT. Amino acid sequence: CASSEGGGGQPQHF.

The rearrangement joins TRBV7-9 to TRBJ1-6; D uncertain. V was cut by 1 base and J by 7 bases, with 5 bases left in between. In germline, CDR1 is SEHNR, CDR2 FQNEAQ (reference sequence). The CDR3 is 13 residues long. The CDR3 is CASSLGANSPLHF. CDR3 nucleotide sequence: TGTGCCAGCAGCTTAGGGGCAAATTCACCCCTCCACTTT.